This TCR beta chain was captured in a study of T cell responses to AZD1222 COVID-19 vaccine. Broader study findings: Unmutated variant regions reportedly attract nearly half of all spike-specific TCRs.

A remark on this clone: Antigen specificity is unknown.

The germline V gene encodes CDR1 MGHRA and CDR2 YSYEKL. V lost 0 bases and J lost 10; bases outside the gene matches: 11. The CDR3 totals 17 residues. The repertoire was sequenced with immunoSEQ multiplex PCR; TCRdb's copy has only in-frame clones and lacks some. Of almost 35,000 clones in the sample, around 90% were seen once. The chain uses TRBV4-1 and TRBJ1-6, with 8 bases matching TRBD1. The material sequenced was peripheral blood, taken on day 0 of AZD1222 vaccination. The TCR comes from an adult in good health. CDR3 protein: CASSQEGMTGEESPLHF. CDR3 nucleotide sequence: TGCGCCAGCAGCCAAGAGGGAATGACAGGGGAGGAGTCACCCCTCCACTTT.